Reported below is one TCR beta chain. What it recognizes is unknown. A much larger clone differs by one base, so this may be a read error. The J segment lost 5 bases and the V segment lost 8 bases, leaving 15 bases of the junction unmatched. The CDR3 runs 17 residues. Germline V gene sequence: CDR1 SGHVS, CDR2 FNYEAQ. The data are from a study of glioma-infiltrating T cells. Notes on the study in general: CDR3 overlap between tissue and blood was very small. Non-neoplastic patients had below-expected tissue-blood divergence, while all gliomas exceeded expectation.

TCR alpha and beta CDR3 regions were amplified from RNA using iRepertoire nested multiplex PCR. For one-step reverse transcription and amplification, about 90-450 ng of tissue mRNA or PBMC total RNA was used. From the multiplex PCR reads, TCRdb called clonotypes with MiXCR, one entry per CDR3 protein. Here the sample spans around 93,000 distinct CDR3 sequences, roughly 40% being singletons. The sequenced sample consisted of glioma tissue, nonneoplastic brain tissue, or PBMCs (not recorded which). The sequence came from a human donor with low-grade glioma or glioblastoma, undergoing nonglioma brain surgery, or in good health (not recorded which). This chain uses TRBV7-6 with TRBJ2-7, with 13 bases lining up with TRBD2. The chain's CDR3 is CASGELAGGRIPHEQYF. CDR3 sequence (DNA): TGTGCCAGCGGCGAACTAGCGGGGGGGCGTATTCCCCACGAGCAGTACTTC.